This T cell receptor (beta chain) was sequenced during a study of T-cell memory formation after mild COVID-19. For the study at large: Across donors, TCR clusters were largely donor specific. Study outcomes and limitations: There were some responding clones in pre-infection memory, which suggested that cross-reactive memory had joined. Shrinking CD4+ clones were chiefly CM and EM; CD8+ ones were chiefly EMRA.

The germline CDR1 and CDR2 sequences are MGHRA and YSYEKL. The CDR3 has 18 amino acids. J was trimmed by 1 base and V by 3 bases; bases with no gene match: 10. From 5'RACE with constant-segment primers came TCR alpha and TCR beta cDNA libraries that carried sample barcodes and UMIs. TCRdb re-analysed the 5' RACE reads in MiXCR, keeping a single row per CDR3 protein. The repertoire holds over 500,000 distinct CDR3 sequences, roughly 17% seen once, with about 8.1% in the top ten. This clonotype was counted only a few times. Antigen unknown. The sample taken for sequencing was PBMCs or a T cell subset sorted from them (not recorded which). The genes are TRBV4-1 and TRBJ2-3; TRBD2 aligns across 10 bases. This TCR was sampled from an adult woman who had mild COVID-19 (a few samples of this study predate the infection). Cell type and time point are not known. Here the CDR3 DNA reads TGCGCCAGCAGCCATCACCCACGAGCGGGGGGGCGCACAGATACGCAGTATTTT. Its protein is CASSHHPRAGGRTDTQYF.